Listed below are T cell receptor beta chains from one sample, sequenced in a study of T cells after yellow fever vaccination. TCRdb re-called the 5' RACE reads through MiXCR, storing one row per CDR3 protein. Among around 60,000 distinct CDR3 sequences listed, 5.5% to 6% were seen once. The material sequenced was PBMCs, either bulk or a sorted T-cell subset (CD4+, CD8+, memory, or dextramer-sorted; not recorded which), taken on the day of the yellow fever booster vaccination. The receptors were gathered from a man aged 18 to 29 who received the YFV17D yellow fever vaccine. Each CDR3 is given with its conserved first and last residue. The order of the fields is clone size, D gene, V gene, J gene, CDR3 protein, CDR3 DNA. The D gene is left open where the match is weak. Size values are once, few and many counts, or a class for expanded clones, and some rows have none.

clone_size: many
d_call: TRBD2
v_call: TRBV11-1
j_call: TRBJ2-1
cdr3_aa: CASSFGGGEQFF
cdr3_nt: TGTGCCAGCAGCTTCGGGGGGGGTGAGCAGTTCTTC

clone_size: many
d_call: .
v_call: TRBV15
j_call: TRBJ2-1
cdr3_aa: CATLQGSEGNEQFF
cdr3_nt: TGTGCCACCCTACAGGGGTCGGAGGGCAATGAGCAGTTCTTC

clone_size: many
d_call: .
v_call: TRBV7-8
j_call: TRBJ2-7
cdr3_aa: CASSQLEKLGEQYF
cdr3_nt: TGTGCCAGCAGCCAACTGGAAAAGCTTGGCGAGCAGTACTTC

clone_size: many
d_call: .
v_call: TRBV29-1
j_call: TRBJ1-1
cdr3_aa: CSVDRRGPEAFF
cdr3_nt: TGCAGCGTTGATCGCAGGGGCCCTGAAGCTTTCTTT

clone_size: many
d_call: .
v_call: TRBV5-1
j_call: TRBJ1-2
cdr3_aa: CASSSPGRRVGYTF
cdr3_nt: TGCGCCAGCAGCTCCCCGGGCCGACGGGTTGGCTACACCTTC

clone_size: many
d_call: .
v_call: TRBV5-1
j_call: TRBJ2-4
cdr3_aa: CASSLQASAKNIQYF
cdr3_nt: TGCGCCAGCAGCTTGCAGGCGTCGGCCAAAAACATTCAGTACTTC

clone_size: many
d_call: .
v_call: TRBV4-3
j_call: TRBJ1-2
cdr3_aa: CASSQGLRGAYGYTF
cdr3_nt: TGCGCCAGCAGCCAAGGGCTGAGGGGGGCTTATGGCTACACCTTC

clone_size: many
d_call: .
v_call: TRBV10-3
j_call: TRBJ2-4
cdr3_aa: CAISDTSGVAKNIQYF
cdr3_nt: TGTGCCATCAGCGACACCTCAGGGGTGGCCAAAAACATTCAGTACTTC

clone_size: many
d_call: TRBD2
v_call: TRBV29-1
j_call: TRBJ2-4
cdr3_aa: CSVGGGTNIQYF
cdr3_nt: TGCAGCGTTGGGGGGGGGACAAACATTCAGTACTTC

clone_size: many
d_call: TRBD1
v_call: TRBV5-1
j_call: TRBJ1-1
cdr3_aa: CASSSGGFRNTEAFF
cdr3_nt: TGCGCCAGCAGTTCAGGGGGCTTTCGAAACACTGAAGCTTTCTTT

clone_size: few
d_call: .
v_call: TRBV12-3/TRBV12-4
j_call: TRBJ1-2
cdr3_aa: CASSFLYNYGYTF
cdr3_nt: TGTGCCAGCAGTTTCCTGTATAACTATGGCTACACCTTC

clone_size: .
d_call: .
v_call: TRBV7-2
j_call: TRBJ1-5
cdr3_aa: CASSSSGVAQPQHF
cdr3_nt: TGTGCCAGCAGCTCCTCGGGGGTTGCCCAGCCCCAGCATTTT

clone_size: .
d_call: .
v_call: TRBV11-2
j_call: TRBJ1-5
cdr3_aa: CASSFRRARLRHREYQPQHF
cdr3_nt: TGTGCCAGCAGCTTTCGCCGGGCCCGCCTCCGGCACCGGGAGTATCAGCCCCAGCATTTT

clone_size: .
d_call: .
v_call: TRBV10-2
j_call: TRBJ2-7
cdr3_aa: CASSESGAVHTYEQYF
cdr3_nt: TGCGCCAGCAGTGAGTCGGGAGCGGTTCATACCTACGAGCAGTACTTC

clone_size: .
d_call: .
v_call: TRBV5-1
j_call: TRBJ2-5
cdr3_aa: CASSFAARSSLVDMAVNQETQYF
cdr3_nt: TGCGCCAGCAGCTTCGCCGCCCGGTCCTCCCTAGTGGACATGGCCGTCAACCAAGAGACCCAGTACTTC

clone_size: many
d_call: TRBD2
v_call: TRBV5-1
j_call: TRBJ2-1
cdr3_aa: CASSRTSGDNEQFF
cdr3_nt: TGCGCCAGCAGTCGGACTAGCGGGGACAATGAGCAGTTCTTC

clone_size: few
d_call: .
v_call: TRBV9
j_call: TRBJ2-1
cdr3_aa: CASSVEEGSSYNEQFF
cdr3_nt: TGTGCCAGCAGCGTAGAAGAGGGGAGCTCCTACAATGAGCAGTTCTTC

clone_size: many
d_call: .
v_call: TRBV29-1
j_call: TRBJ1-1
cdr3_aa: CSVLGYRGTEAFF
cdr3_nt: TGCAGCGTTTTAGGGTATAGAGGAACTGAAGCTTTCTTT

clone_size: .
d_call: TRBD2
v_call: TRBV11-2
j_call: TRBJ2-1
cdr3_aa: CASSLSLAGGSNEQFF
cdr3_nt: TGTGCCAGCAGCTTAAGTCTAGCGGGGGGGTCAAATGAGCAGTTCTTC

clone_size: many
d_call: .
v_call: TRBV7-2
j_call: TRBJ2-7
cdr3_aa: CASSPQQGVPSYEQYF
cdr3_nt: TGTGCCAGCAGCCCCCAACAGGGCGTACCTTCCTACGAGCAGTACTTC

clone_size: many
d_call: .
v_call: TRBV7-2
j_call: TRBJ2-1
cdr3_aa: CASSLPWRGFSYNEQFF
cdr3_nt: TGTGCCAGCAGCCTCCCTTGGCGGGGATTTTCCTACAATGAGCAGTTCTTC

clone_size: .
d_call: .
v_call: TRBV6-2/TRBV6-3
j_call: TRBJ1-5
cdr3_aa: CASSYMADGNQPQHF
cdr3_nt: TGTGCCAGCAGTTACATGGCAGATGGCAATCAGCCCCAGCATTTT

clone_size: many
d_call: TRBD2
v_call: TRBV7-2
j_call: TRBJ2-3
cdr3_aa: CASSLRLAGDGYF
cdr3_nt: TGTGCCAGCAGCTTACGTCTAGCGGGGGATGGGTATTTT

clone_size: many
d_call: .
v_call: TRBV20-1
j_call: TRBJ1-1
cdr3_aa: CSAPRWTANTEAFF
cdr3_nt: TGCAGTGCTCCTCGCTGGACTGCGAACACTGAAGCTTTCTTT

clone_size: many
d_call: .
v_call: TRBV7-3
j_call: TRBJ2-3
cdr3_aa: CASSHSGDTQYF
cdr3_nt: TGTGCCAGCAGCCACTCCGGAGATACGCAGTATTTT

clone_size: .
d_call: .
v_call: TRBV6-2/TRBV6-3
j_call: TRBJ1-5
cdr3_aa: CASSIRQHNQPQHF
cdr3_nt: TGTGCCAGCAGTATTAGACAGCACAATCAGCCCCAGCATTTT

clone_size: .
d_call: .
v_call: TRBV4-1
j_call: TRBJ2-1
cdr3_aa: CASSQERGLPGNEQFF
cdr3_nt: TGCGCCAGCAGCCAAGAAAGGGGTCTCCCGGGTAATGAGCAGTTCTTC

clone_size: .
d_call: TRBD1
v_call: TRBV9
j_call: TRBJ1-1
cdr3_aa: CASSVKGARNTEAFF
cdr3_nt: TGTGCCAGCAGCGTAAAGGGGGCGAGGAACACTGAAGCTTTCTTT

clone_size: .
d_call: TRBD1
v_call: TRBV5-1
j_call: TRBJ2-7
cdr3_aa: CASAFGQDLSYEQYF
cdr3_nt: TGCGCCAGCGCCTTCGGACAGGACTTATCCTACGAGCAGTACTTC

clone_size: many
d_call: .
v_call: TRBV7-9
j_call: TRBJ2-3
cdr3_aa: CASSPKEQPDTQYF
cdr3_nt: TGTGCCAGCAGCCCTAAGGAACAGCCAGATACGCAGTATTTT

clone_size: many
d_call: .
v_call: TRBV9
j_call: TRBJ2-1
cdr3_aa: CASSESRDGGGEQFF
cdr3_nt: TGTGCCAGCAGCGAATCCCGGGACGGCGGCGGGGAGCAGTTCTTC

clone_size: .
d_call: .
v_call: TRBV9
j_call: TRBJ2-3
cdr3_aa: CASSVAGPDTQYF
cdr3_nt: TGTGCCAGCAGCGTCGCGGGGCCAGATACGCAGTATTTT

clone_size: many
d_call: .
v_call: TRBV20-1
j_call: TRBJ2-7
cdr3_aa: CSARAGPSYEQYF
cdr3_nt: TGCAGTGCTAGGGCAGGGCCCTCCTACGAGCAGTACTTC

clone_size: few
d_call: TRBD2
v_call: TRBV9
j_call: TRBJ2-1
cdr3_aa: CASSVEEVAGGRNEQFF
cdr3_nt: TGTGCCAGCAGCGTAGAGGAGGTAGCGGGGGGCCGGAATGAGCAGTTCTTC

clone_size: many
d_call: .
v_call: TRBV6-5
j_call: TRBJ2-5
cdr3_aa: CASSYSLGGGETQYF
cdr3_nt: TGTGCCAGCAGTTACTCACTAGGAGGGGGGGAGACCCAGTACTTC

clone_size: .
d_call: TRBD2
v_call: TRBV20-1
j_call: TRBJ2-2
cdr3_aa: CSACRGGLGGELFF
cdr3_nt: TGCAGTGCGTGTCGGGGGGGCCTAGGCGGGGAGCTGTTTTTT

clone_size: few
d_call: TRBD1
v_call: TRBV19
j_call: TRBJ1-5
cdr3_aa: CASSKTGGEYQPQHF
cdr3_nt: TGTGCCAGTAGTAAGACAGGGGGAGAATATCAGCCCCAGCATTTT